The rows below give T cell receptor beta chains drawn from one sample of a study of blood T cells in healthy people across ages. One entry per CDR3 protein results from TCRdb running MiXCR on the 5' RACE reads. Among fewer than 750,000 distinct CDR3 sequences listed, roughly 48% were seen once. Sequenced sample: blood. Receptors were obtained from a man older than 75 in good health. Both conserved end residues are part of each CDR3. D genes are given only for firm matches. The size field is filled for only some rows; it gives once, few, many or a size class.

D	V	size	J	CDR3	DNA
-	TRBV6-8	-	TRBJ1-4	CASNPTGQKTEKLFF	TGTGCCAGCAACCCCACGGGGCAGAAGACAGAAAAACTGTTTTTT
-	TRBV3-1	few	TRBJ2-1	CASSLNKFGQFF	TGTGCCAGCAGCCTTAACAAGTTCGGGCAGTTCTTC
-	TRBV6-2/TRBV6-3	-	TRBJ2-5	CASSQNWYQETQYF	TGTGCCAGCAGCCAGAATTGGTACCAAGAGACCCAGTACTTC
-	TRBV29-1	-	TRBJ1-2	CSVPRAGLVYNTF	TGCAGCGTTCCGAGGGCCGGATTGGTCTATAACACCTTC
TRBD1	TRBV29-1	few	TRBJ2-7	CSVEGGTGANEQYF	TGCAGCGTTGAGGGGGGGACAGGGGCAAACGAGCAGTACTTC
TRBD2	TRBV10-3	few	TRBJ2-1	CAISELERGLSYNEQFF	TGTGCCATCAGTGAACTTGAGCGGGGCCTCTCCTACAATGAGCAGTTCTTC
TRBD1	TRBV20-1	-	TRBJ1-2	CSAPRTGMDYGYTF	TGCAGTGCGCCTAGGACAGGGATGGACTATGGCTACACCTTC
-	TRBV9	-	TRBJ1-1	CASSARGQANTEAFF	TGTGCCAGCAGCGCCCGGGGACAAGCGAACACTGAAGCTTTCTTT
TRBD2	TRBV20-1	few	TRBJ2-1	CSASSGTSGKNEQFF	TGCAGTGCTAGTTCCGGGACTAGCGGGAAAAATGAGCAGTTCTTC
TRBD2	TRBV10-2	-	TRBJ2-1	CASRGTSGGAGEQFF	TGCGCCAGCAGAGGGACTAGCGGGGGAGCCGGGGAGCAGTTCTTC
TRBD2	TRBV7-3	-	TRBJ2-3	CASRLAGLTDTQYF	TGTGCCAGCCGGCTAGCGGGGTTGACAGATACGCAGTATTTT
TRBD1	TRBV11-3	-	TRBJ2-3	CASGRGQGQDTQYF	TGTGCCAGCGGGCGGGGACAGGGGCAAGATACGCAGTATTTT
-	TRBV3-1	-	TRBJ1-1	CASSSTQPYAEAFF	TGTGCCAGCAGCTCCACACAGCCGTATGCTGAAGCTTTCTTT
-	TRBV6-2/TRBV6-3	-	TRBJ2-7	CASSQNIGSEQYF	TGTGCCAGCAGCCAGAATATTGGGAGCGAGCAGTACTTC
TRBD2	TRBV7-2	-	TRBJ2-1	CASSLGPPSGRGEQFF	TGTGCCAGCAGCTTAGGCCCCCCGAGCGGGAGGGGTGAGCAGTTCTTC
TRBD1	TRBV6-5	-	TRBJ2-7	CASSRLRTGRSYEQYF	TGTGCCAGCAGCCGGCTAAGGACAGGGCGGTCCTACGAGCAGTACTTC
-	TRBV7-3	few	TRBJ1-2	CASSPSPTQDYGYTF	TGTGCCAGCAGCCCGTCCCCCACTCAGGACTATGGCTACACCTTC
TRBD2	TRBV10-3	-	TRBJ2-7	CAISETSGGSSYNEQYF	TGTGCCATCAGTGAGACTAGCGGGGGGAGCTCCTACAATGAGCAGTACTTC
-	TRBV7-9	-	TRBJ1-2	CPSSLGQDDGYTF	TGTCCCAGCAGCTTAGGGCAGGACGATGGCTACACCTTC
-	TRBV3-1	-	TRBJ2-3	CASSQGLETDTQYF	TGTGCCAGCAGCCAAGGACTAGAAACAGATACGCAGTATTTT
-	TRBV5-1	few	TRBJ2-3	CASSLPDSTDTQYF	TGCGCCAGCAGCTTACCGGATAGCACAGATACGCAGTATTTT
-	TRBV15	few	TRBJ1-4	CATGRAANEKLFF	TGTGCCACTGGACGGGCGGCTAATGAAAAACTGTTTTTT
-	TRBV6-2/TRBV6-3	-	TRBJ2-7	CASSYGGFEQYF	TGTGCCAGCAGTTACGGTGGATTTGAGCAGTACTTC
TRBD2	TRBV9	-	TRBJ2-3	CASSEISGLTDTQYF	TGTGCCAGCAGCGAAATTAGCGGGTTGACAGATACGCAGTATTTT
TRBD1	TRBV7-2	once	TRBJ2-1	CASSQLTGGFDEQFF	TGTGCCAGCAGCCAACTGACAGGGGGCTTCGATGAGCAGTTCTTC
-	TRBV24-1	few	TRBJ2-6	CAASHSGANVLTF	TGTGCCGCCTCCCACTCTGGGGCCAACGTCCTGACTTTC
TRBD2	TRBV15	once	TRBJ2-3	CATSRLLAGARGDTQYF	TGTGCCACCAGCAGGTTACTAGCGGGAGCGAGGGGAGATACGCAGTATTTT
TRBD2	TRBV7-3	once	TRBJ2-1	CASSFSGREFSNEQFF	TGTGCCAGCAGCTTTTCCGGGCGGGAGTTTAGTAATGAGCAGTTCTTC
TRBD1	TRBV7-9	few	TRBJ2-7	CASSQRDRELRYEQYF	TGTGCCAGCAGCCAAAGGGACAGGGAACTTCGCTACGAGCAGTACTTC
-	TRBV20-1	few	TRBJ2-7	CSATGKGPYEQYF	TGCAGTGCTACCGGGAAGGGGCCCTACGAGCAGTACTTC
-	TRBV12-3/TRBV12-4	-	TRBJ2-7	CASSFQVGEDEQYF	TGTGCCAGCAGTTTTCAGGTCGGGGAGGACGAGCAGTACTTC
-	TRBV6-5	-	TRBJ1-1	CASSHMRTDITETFF	TGTGCCAGCAGCCATATGAGGACTGATATCACTGAAACTTTCTTT
-	TRBV12-3/TRBV12-4	many	TRBJ2-7	CASRRSKSYEQYF	TGTGCCAGCAGAAGAAGCAAGTCCTACGAGCAGTACTTC
-	TRBV3-1	few	TRBJ1-2	CASSQDGGGRGLYGYTF	TGTGCCAGCAGCCAAGATGGCGGTGGCAGGGGCCTCTATGGCTACACCTTC
TRBD1	TRBV29-1	-	TRBJ1-1	CSVGGQGANTEAFF	TGCAGCGTTGGAGGACAGGGGGCGAACACTGAAGCTTTCTTT
-	TRBV12-3/TRBV12-4	-	TRBJ2-1	CASSLLPGDEQFF	TGTGCCAGCAGTTTGCTTCCCGGGGATGAGCAGTTCTTC
-	TRBV6-5	many	TRBJ2-3	CASRTGSTDTQYF	TGTGCCAGCAGGACCGGGTCCACAGATACGCAGTATTTT
-	TRBV12-3/TRBV12-4	-	TRBJ1-2	CASSLDAAGDYGYTF	TGTGCCAGCAGTTTAGATGCGGCAGGCGACTATGGCTACACCTTC
-	TRBV4-1	-	TRBJ2-7	CASSQDGIRGAYEQYF	TGCGCCAGCAGCCAAGATGGTATTAGGGGAGCCTACGAGCAGTACTTC
-	TRBV20-1	-	TRBJ1-1	CSVTRMNTEAFF	TGCAGTGTAACCAGGATGAACACTGAAGCTTTCTTT
TRBD1	TRBV7-2	-	TRBJ2-7	CASSLSDRVYEQYF	TGTGCCAGCAGCTTGTCGGACAGGGTGTACGAGCAGTACTTC
-	TRBV28	-	TRBJ2-4	CASSPVLGGTNIQYF	-
TRBD2	TRBV4-2	once	TRBJ2-2	CASSQEVAGAANTGELFF	TGTGCCAGCAGCCAAGAGGTAGCGGGGGCCGCGAACACCGGGGAGCTGTTTTTT
TRBD2	TRBV20-1	-	TRBJ2-4	CSASPGRNYNEQYF	TGCAGTGCTAGCCCCGGGAGGAACTACAATGAGCAGTACTTC
-	TRBV5-1	-	TRBJ2-1	CASRMLYGGGGTEQFF	TGCGCCAGCAGAATGTTATACGGGGGAGGGGGCACTGAGCAGTTCTTC
-	TRBV27	-	TRBJ2-5	CASSFTGKETQYF	TGTGCCAGCAGTTTTACAGGGAAAGAGACCCAGTACTTC